This T cell receptor beta chain was sequenced in a study of cytomegalovirus exposure and HLA in healthy donors. Details on this clone: What it binds is unknown.

The study ran its PCR with 60 Vbeta and 13 Jbeta primers. Method: immunoSEQ multiplex PCR; TCRdb's copy keeps in-frame clones and lacks some. The sample has about 270,000 clones, around two thirds seen once. Regarding the study as a whole: Researchers reported from a later analysis that most CMV-associated TCR beta chains appeared HLA-restricted. It is likely that the observed cluster of highly shared sequence variants was a sequencing artifact.

V lost 5 bases, J lost 0 bases, and 13 bases lay in between. The CDR3 contains 16 residues. Germline values: CDR1 WNHNN, CDR2 SYGVQD (reference sequence). V usage is TRBV10-1 and J usage is TRBJ2-2, with D possibly being TRBD2 (6 bases). The TCR originated in a female donor in good health and CMV-seronegative. The source material was PBMCs. CDR3 protein: CASSKTRETNTGELFF. CDR3 sequence (DNA): TGCGCCAGCAGTAAGACTAGAGAAACGAACACCGGGGAGCTGTTTTTT.